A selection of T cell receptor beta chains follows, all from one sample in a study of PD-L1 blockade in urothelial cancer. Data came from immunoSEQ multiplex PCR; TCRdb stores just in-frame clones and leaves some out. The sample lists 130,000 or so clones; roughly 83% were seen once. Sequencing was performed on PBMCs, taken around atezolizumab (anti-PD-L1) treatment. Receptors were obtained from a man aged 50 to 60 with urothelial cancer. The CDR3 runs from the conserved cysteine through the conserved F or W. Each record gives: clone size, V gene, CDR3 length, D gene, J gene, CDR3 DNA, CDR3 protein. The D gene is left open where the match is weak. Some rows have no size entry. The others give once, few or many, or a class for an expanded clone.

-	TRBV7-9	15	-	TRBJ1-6	TGTGCCAGCAGCTTAGTCGGCGGAGTAAATTCACCCCTCCACTTT	CASSLVGGVNSPLHF
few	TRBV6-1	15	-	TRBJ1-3	TGTGCCAGCTCCGATCAGGGGTTCCCTGGAAACACCATATATTTT	CASSDQGFPGNTIYF
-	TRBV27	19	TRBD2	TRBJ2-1	TGTGCCAGCAGCCCGGGACTAGCTACCTATTGGAGCGGGTACAATGAGCAGTTCTTC	CASSPGLATYWSGYNEQFF
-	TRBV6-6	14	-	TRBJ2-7	TGTGCCAGCAGCTTTGGGGCGCCGGAGTACGAGCAGTACTTC	CASSFGAPEYEQYF
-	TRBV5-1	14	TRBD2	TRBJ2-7	TGCGCCAGCAAACCGGGACTAGCTGACTACGAGCAGTACTTC	CASKPGLADYEQYF
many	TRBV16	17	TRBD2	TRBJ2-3	TGTGCCAGCAGCCAATCGGTTAGCGGGAGTCTCACAGATACGCAGTATTTT	CASSQSVSGSLTDTQYF
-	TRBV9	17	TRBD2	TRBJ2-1	TGTGCCAGCAGCGTAGAGAATAGCGGGAGTCCCTACAATGAGCAGTTCTTC	CASSVENSGSPYNEQFF
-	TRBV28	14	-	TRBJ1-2	TGTGCCAGCAGAGTCGACCCAGGGAAGTATGGCTACACCTTC	CASRVDPGKYGYTF
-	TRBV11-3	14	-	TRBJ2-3	TGTGCCAGCAGCCTCCGGGATCAAGCGGATACGCAGTATTTT	CASSLRDQADTQYF
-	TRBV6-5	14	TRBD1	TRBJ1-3	TGTGCCAGCAGTATCCAGGGGGCTGGAAACACCATATATTTT	CASSIQGAGNTIYF
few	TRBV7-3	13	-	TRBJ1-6	TGTGCCAGCAGCCTAGGACAGAGGTCACCCCTCCACTTT	CASSLGQRSPLHF
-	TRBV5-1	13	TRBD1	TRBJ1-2	TGCGCCAGCAGCTTGGGGGACAGGGAAAGCTACACCTTC	CASSLGDRESYTF
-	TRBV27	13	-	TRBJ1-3	TGTGCCAGCAGTCGAGGGCTTGGAAACACCATATATTTT	CASSRGLGNTIYF
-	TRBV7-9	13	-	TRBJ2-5	TGTGCCAGCAGCCGGGACACCCAAGAGACCCAGTACTTC	CASSRDTQETQYF
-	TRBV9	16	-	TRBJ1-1	TGTGCCAGCACCCCGGGAGGGGGGCCCGCGAACACTGAAGCTTTCTTT	CASTPGGGPANTEAFF
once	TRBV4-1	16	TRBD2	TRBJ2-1	TGCGCCAGCAGCCAACCACTAGCGGGAGGGGACAATGAGCAGTTCTTC	CASSQPLAGGDNEQFF
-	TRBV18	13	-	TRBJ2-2	TGTGCCAGCTCCGCGCCTAACACCGGGGAGCTGTTTTTT	CASSAPNTGELFF
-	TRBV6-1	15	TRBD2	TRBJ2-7	TGTGCCAGCAGGGCTGGACTAGCCCTTTCCTACGAGCAGTACTTC	CASRAGLALSYEQYF
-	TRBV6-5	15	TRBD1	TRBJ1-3	TGTGCCAGCAGTGGGGACAGGTCCTCTGGAAACACCATATATTTT	CASSGDRSSGNTIYF
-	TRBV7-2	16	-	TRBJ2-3	TGTGCCAGCAGCTTAGCGTTTAGCGTAAAGGGAGATACGCAGTATTTT	CASSLAFSVKGDTQYF
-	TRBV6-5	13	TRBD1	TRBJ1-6	TGTGCCAGCAGTTGGGACAGCAATTCACCCCTCCACTTT	CASSWDSNSPLHF
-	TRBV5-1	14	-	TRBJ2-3	TGCGCCAGCAGCCGGGACATAGGCACAGATACGCAGTATTTT	CASSRDIGTDTQYF
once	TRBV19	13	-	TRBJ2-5	TGTGCCAGTAGTATTAGTGAAGCAGAGACCCAGTACTTC	CASSISEAETQYF
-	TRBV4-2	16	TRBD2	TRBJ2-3	TGTGCCAGCAGCCGGGGACTAGCGGGAGTCGCAGATACGCAGTATTTT	CASSRGLAGVADTQYF
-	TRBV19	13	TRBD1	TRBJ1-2	TGTGCCAGTAGTACGACCGGGACAGGGAAATACACCTTC	CASSTTGTGKYTF
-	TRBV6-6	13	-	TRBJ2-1	TGTGCCAGCTCCTACGACAGTTACAATGAGCAGTTCTTC	CASSYDSYNEQFF
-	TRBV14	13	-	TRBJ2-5	TGTGCCAGCAGCCAAGGGTTGGCGGGAACCCAGTACTTC	CASSQGLAGTQYF
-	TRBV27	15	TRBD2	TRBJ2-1	TGTGCCAGCAGTCCGACTAGCTACTCCTACAATGAGCAGTTCTTC	CASSPTSYSYNEQFF
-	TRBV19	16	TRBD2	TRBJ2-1	TGTGCCAGTAGTAGTCTAGCGGGAGGGAAATACAATGAGCAGTTCTTC	CASSSLAGGKYNEQFF
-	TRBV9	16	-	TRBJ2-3	TGTGCCAGCAGCCCCTCGCGTTGGGGGGGCACAGATACGCAGTATTTT	CASSPSRWGGTDTQYF
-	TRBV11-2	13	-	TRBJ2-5	TGTGCCAGCAGCTTCAACAGGGATGAGACCCAGTACTTC	CASSFNRDETQYF
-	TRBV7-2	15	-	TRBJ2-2	TGTGCCAGCAGCTTAAGCGCAGGGCAGTACGGGGAGCTGTTTTTT	CASSLSAGQYGELFF
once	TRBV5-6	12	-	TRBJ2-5	TGTGCCAGCAGCACCTCCGGGGAGACCCAGTACTTC	CASSTSGETQYF
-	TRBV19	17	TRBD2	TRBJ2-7	TGTGCCAGTACCCCTACTTTATCCGGCGGGAGGTATGACGAGCAGTACTTC	CASTPTLSGGRYDEQYF
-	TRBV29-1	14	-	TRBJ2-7	TGCAGCGCCTTTTTTCATGAAACTGGCTACGAGCAGTACTTC	CSAFFHETGYEQYF
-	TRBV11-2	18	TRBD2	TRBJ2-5	TGTGCCAGCAGCACGACTAGCGGGAGGGTTCTTTGGTATGAGACCCAGTACTTC	CASSTTSGRVLWYETQYF
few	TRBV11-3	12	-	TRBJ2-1	TGTGCCAGCAGCTTAGCAAACAATGAGCAGTTCTTC	CASSLANNEQFF
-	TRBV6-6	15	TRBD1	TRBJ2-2	TGTGCCAGCACTTCCAGGGGGCGTCAGAGCGGGGAGCTGTTTTTT	CASTSRGRQSGELFF
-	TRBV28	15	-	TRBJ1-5	TGTGCCAGCAGTTTTACTAGGGGGGGATATCAGCCCCAGCATTTT	CASSFTRGGYQPQHF
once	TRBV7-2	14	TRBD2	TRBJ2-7	TGTGCCAGCAGCCTCTCCGGGCTAGCGGGAGAGCAGTACTTC	CASSLSGLAGEQYF
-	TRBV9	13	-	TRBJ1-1	TGTGCCAGCAGCCCTAGTTTGAACACTGAAGCTTTCTTT	CASSPSLNTEAFF